Following are 21 T cell receptor beta chains from one sample sequenced in a study of PD-L1 blockade in urothelial cancer. Time point indicated: pretreatment peripheral blood. TCRdb's copy holds only in-frame clones and misses some; the assay was immunoSEQ multiplex PCR. The sample includes roughly 63,000 clones, around 81% of them seen just once. The specimen comprised PBMCs, sampled around atezolizumab (anti-PD-L1) treatment. These receptors came from a man between 65 and 79 years old with urothelial cancer.

This clone appeared a single time. This sequence joins TRBV7-2 and TRBJ1-1, with a possible D match to TRBD1 (6 bases). The V and J ends lost 3 bases and 4 bases respectively, with 12 bases between them. Germline assignment: CDR1 SGHTA and CDR2 FQGNSA. This CDR3 comprises 14 residues. CDR3 sequence: CASSFTGSSTEAFF. The CDR3 bases are TGTGCCAGCAGCTTCACAGGGTCGAGCACTGAAGCTTTCTTT.

V usage is TRBV11-1 and J usage is TRBJ2-2; weak D call: TRBD2 (5 bases). Per germline, CDR1 SGHAT and CDR2 FQDESV (reference sequence). V was pared by 2 bases and J by 4 bases, with 11 bases between. CDR3 length: 15 amino acids. CDR3 protein: CASSLRGRITGELFF. DNA for the CDR3: TGTGCCAGCAGCTTACGAGGGAGAATCACCGGGGAGCTGTTTTTT.

This chain links TRBV27 with TRBJ2-2; maybe TRBD1 (5 bases). Germline V CDR1 and CDR2: MNHEY, SMNVEV (reference sequence). V lost 5 bases to trimming and J lost 7 bases, with 14 bases between them. CDR3 length: 14 residues. CDR3 sequence (DNA): TGTGCCAGCAGTGCTCAGGGAATGGGCGGGGAGCTGTTTTTT. It translates to CASSAQGMGGELFF.

DNA for the CDR3: TGTGCCAGCAGTCCGGACAGGAACACCGGGGAGCTGTTTTTT. It specifies CASSPDRNTGELFF. V and J are TRBV9 and TRBJ2-2; possibly TRBD1 for D (6 bases). The CDR3 is made up of 14 amino acids. Germline lookup yields CDR1 SGDLS and CDR2 YYNGEE. With 5 bases removed from V and 1 base from J, the gap between germline ends came to 9 bases.

The table lists this clone with a count of one. The genes are TRBV7-2 and TRBJ1-2; 7 positions agree with TRBD1. This CDR3 has 15 amino acids. CDR1 is SGHTA and CDR2 is FQGNSA in the germline V gene. Germline trimming cut 5 bases from V and 1 base from J; bases unmatched to any gene: 7. The CDR3 reads CASSTNTGVNYGYTF. The DNA of the CDR3 is TGTGCCAGCAGCACCAATACAGGGGTTAACTATGGCTACACCTTC.

The chain uses TRBV2 and TRBJ1-1; D is possibly TRBD1 (6 bases). Germline CDR1 reads SNHLY; CDR2 reads FYNNEI. V shed 6 bases and J shed 2 bases, with 10 bases lying between them. CDR3 length equals 13 residues. The DNA of the CDR3 is TGTGCCAGCAGGAAGGACAGTAACACTGAAGCTTTCTTT. This encodes CASRKDSNTEAFF.

This clone was seen a single time. This sequence joins TRBV11-2 and TRBJ1-2; 7 bases fit TRBD1. CDR3 length: 14 amino acids. Germline CDR1 SGHAT, CDR2 FQNNGV. The junction had 2 bases not matched to a gene; V was cut back by 4 bases and J by 0 bases. Here the CDR3 DNA reads TGTGCCAGCAGCTCAAGGGGGCCTAACTATGGCTACACCTTC. Amino acids: CASSSRGPNYGYTF.

On this clone itself: Germline and junction disagree at one end, which may indicate a read error. This chain links TRBV6-6 with TRBJ2-7; D is uncertain. The CDR3 extends over 12 amino acids. The germline V gene has CDR1 MNHNY and CDR2 SVGAGI (reference sequence). The CDR3 DNA follows: TGTGCCAGCAGTTACGCCGGAGATAGGTTCATCTTC. Amino acid sequence: CASSYAGDRFIF.

This clone was recorded only once. This rearrangement joins TRBV9 to TRBJ2-5; no clear D gene. The V gene lost 4 bases and the J gene lost 4 bases, with 14 bases spanning the gap. The CDR3 sequence is 14 residues long. Germline V gene sequence: CDR1 SGDLS, CDR2 YYNGEE. CDR3: CASSSDILGETQYF. CDR3 coding DNA: TGTGCCAGCAGCTCAGACATCTTGGGAGAGACCCAGTACTTC. The full variable domain, rest sourced from reference TRBV9 and TRBJ2-5, is DSGVTQTPKHLITATGQRVTLRCSPRSGDLSVYWYQQSLDQGLQFLIQYYNGEERAKGNILERFSAQQFPDLHSELNLSSLELGDSALYFCASSSDILGETQYFGPGTRLLVL.

V and J are TRBV5-5 and TRBJ1-2; D gene unclear. The CDR3 consists of 13 residues. V lost 0 bases and J 8 bases, leaving 11 bases between the germline ends. The germline V gene has CDR1 SGHKS and CDR2 YYEKEE (reference sequence). CDR3 nucleotides: TGTGCCAGCAGCTTGGACCCTCTGGAGGGCTACACCTTC. Translation: CASSLDPLEGYTF.

The chain links TRBV2 to TRBJ2-7, with 11 bases aligning to TRBD2. The CDR3 covers 13 residues. Germline assignment: CDR1 SNHLY and CDR2 FYNNEI. V shed 4 bases, J shed 6 bases, and the junction held 2 bases outside the gene matches. This chain's CDR3 is CASSVSGRAEQYF. CDR3 DNA: TGTGCCAGCAGTGTTAGCGGGAGGGCCGAGCAGTACTTC.

The chain recombines TRBV30 with TRBJ2-3, with TRBD2 matching over 8 bases. This CDR3 has 13 residues. Unmatched junction bases numbered 4, after V lost 2 bases and J lost 6 bases. CDR1 and CDR2 from the germline V gene are GTSNPN and SVGIG (reference sequence). The CDR3 loop is CAWSTSGGDTQYF. The CDR3 DNA is TGTGCCTGGAGTACTTCGGGGGGGGATACGCAGTATTTT. The complete variable domain, with remaining parts taken from reference TRBV30 and TRBJ2-3, reads SQTIHQWPATLVQPVGSPLSLECTVEGTSNPNLYWYRQAAGRGLQLLFYSVGIGQISSEVPQNLSASRPQDRQFILSSKKLLLSDSGFYLCAWSTSGGDTQYFGPGTRLTVL.

This chain connects TRBV5-1 to TRBJ2-2, with 9 bases fitting TRBD2. J was trimmed by 5 bases and V by 1 base; bases with no gene match: 9. Germline V gives CDR1 SGHRS, CDR2 YFSETQ. The CDR3 contains 17 residues. DNA for the CDR3: TGCGCCAGCAGCTTGAGGCGGGAGGGCCTCGGGACCGGGGAGCTGTTTTTT. Its translation: CASSLRREGLGTGELFF.

This chain links TRBV28 with TRBJ1-1; 7 nucleotides match TRBD1. Germline V CDR1 and CDR2: MDHEN, SYDVKM. J gave up 6 bases and V 7 bases, and 8 bases lay outside the gene matches. The CDR3 has 13 residues. DNA of the CDR3: TGTGCCAGCATTAACAGGGGTGAACCTGAAGCTTTCTTT. Translated: CASINRGEPEAFF.

The chain has TRBV7-2 and TRBJ2-7; 12 bases agree with TRBD2. The V gene end was trimmed by 1 base and the J gene end by 6 bases; junction bases not matched to a gene: 4. The length of the CDR3 is 15 residues. Germline V CDR1 and CDR2: SGHTA, FQGNSA. The CDR3 is CASSLGLAGAVEQYF. CDR3 nucleotides: TGTGCCAGCAGCTTAGGACTAGCGGGGGCTGTCGAGCAGTACTTC.

V gene TRBV7-9 combines with J gene TRBJ1-2; D might be TRBD1 (6 bases). Germline values: CDR1 SEHNR, CDR2 FQNEAQ (reference sequence). The ends were cut back, 5 bases at V and 4 bases at J, with 11 bases in the middle. The CDR3 runs 13 residues. The CDR3 loop is CASSRGGAYGYTF. DNA for the CDR3: TGTGCCAGCAGCAGGGGGGGAGCCTATGGCTACACCTTC. The complete variable domain, with remaining parts taken from reference TRBV7-9 and TRBJ1-2, reads DTGVSQNPRHKITKRGQNVTFRCDPISEHNRLYWYRQTLGQGPEFLTYFQNEAQLEKSRLLSDRFSAERPKGSFSTLEIQRTEQGDSAMYLCASSRGGAYGYTFGSGTRLTVV.

The chain combines TRBV14 with TRBJ2-7; TRBD1 agrees at 11 bases. The CDR3 loop spans 15 amino acids. The V segment lost 3 bases and the J segment 2 bases; nucleotides outside the gene matches: 3. Germline-derived CDR1 and CDR2 are SGHDN and FVKESK. The DNA of the CDR3 is TGTGCCAGCAGCCAGGGACAGGGGGGAACCTACGAGCAGTACTTC. This sequence encodes CASSQGQGGTYEQYF. Based on the CDR3 plus reference TRBV14 and TRBJ2-7, the full variable domain is EAGVTQFPSHSVIEKGQTVTLRCDPISGHDNLYWYRRVMGKEIKFLLHFVKESKQDESGMPNNRFLAERTGGTYSTLKVQPAELEDSGVYFCASSQGQGGTYEQYFGPGTRLTVT.

CDR3 in amino acids: CASSYGTSGRYEQYF. The CDR3 nucleotides read TGTGCCAGCAGTTACGGAACTAGCGGGAGATACGAGCAGTACTTC. J is TRBJ2-7 and V is TRBV6-5; 11 bases map to TRBD2. V was pared by 2 bases and J by 4 bases, with 4 bases of the junction left unmatched. Germline values: CDR1 MNHEY, CDR2 SVGAGI. The CDR3 totals 15 residues.

The chain links TRBV5-1 to TRBJ2-1; a possible D gene is TRBD2 (6 bases). V lost 0 bases and J lost 7, with 14 bases in between. This CDR3 has 15 amino acids. CDR1 SGHRS and CDR2 YFSETQ come from the germline V gene. CDR3 bases: TGCGCCAGCAGCTTGGAAGAAGCGGAGGGGAATGAGCAGTTCTTC. The encoded protein is CASSLEEAEGNEQFF.

This sequence joins TRBV15 and TRBJ1-1; possibly TRBD1 for D (5 bases). Trimming pared 0 bases from V and 4 bases from J, leaving 12 bases between. Germline V lookup: CDR1 LNHNV, CDR2 YYDKDF (reference sequence). This CDR3 spans 15 amino acids. The CDR3 here is CATSRDSGFGTEAFF. Here the CDR3 DNA reads TGTGCCACCAGCAGAGATTCAGGGTTTGGCACTGAAGCTTTCTTT.

In its sample, this clone was seen once. The chain uses TRBV4-1 and TRBJ2-6, with TRBD2 matching over 8 bases. There are 19 residues in the CDR3. Germline V lookup: CDR1 MGHRA, CDR2 YSYEKL. The J segment lost 0 bases and the V segment lost 1 base, leaving 8 bases of the junction unmatched. CDR3 DNA sequence: TGCGCCAGCAGCCAAGTCTTCGGGGGGGTAAGCTCTGGGGCCAACGTCCTGACTTTC. Translated, it gives CASSQVFGGVSSGANVLTF.